This record looks at one TCR beta chain sequence and its context. This entry comes from a study of blood T cell repertoires in COVID-19. Original analysis: Nucleated cell counts were estimated from reference gene primer amplification. Profiling relied on immunoSEQ multiplex PCR, and the TCRdb table lists in-frame clones only, not all of them. V and J calls and clone size come straight from that table; D and trimming were deduced from the DNA. The sample yields 65,000 to 70,000 clones, roughly 84% seen once. Trimming removed 9 bases from V and 1 base from J; junction bases left unmatched: 15. Germline V gene data show CDR1 as KGHDR and CDR2 as SFDVKD. The length of the CDR3 is 18 residues.

This chain uses TRBV24-1 with TRBJ2-1; the match to TRBD2 covers 9 bases. This receptor was taken from a man in his forties or fifties with acute or convalescent COVID-19. Input material: peripheral blood. CDR3 coding DNA: TGTGCCACCCTTATCCATAGCGGGGGAACGAGGTCCTACAATGAGCAGTTCTTC. Translated, it gives CATLIHSGGTRSYNEQFF.